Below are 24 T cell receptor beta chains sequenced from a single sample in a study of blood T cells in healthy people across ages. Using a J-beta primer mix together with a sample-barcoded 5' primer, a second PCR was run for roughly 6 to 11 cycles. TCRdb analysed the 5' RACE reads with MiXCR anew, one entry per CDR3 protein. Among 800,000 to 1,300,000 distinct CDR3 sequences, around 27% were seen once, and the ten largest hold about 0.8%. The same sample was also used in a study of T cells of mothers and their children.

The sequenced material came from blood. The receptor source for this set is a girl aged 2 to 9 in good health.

CDR3 bases: TGTGCCAGCAGCACAGGGAGAAACAATCAGCCCCAGCATTTT. This translates into CASSTGRNNQPQHF. This chain uses TRBV12-3 or TRBV12-4 with TRBJ1-5, with a possible D match to TRBD1 (6 bases). CDR3 length: 14 residues. Trimming cost V 6 bases and J 3 bases, with 12 bases left between them.

This chain's CDR3 is CATSDGYSNQPQHF. CDR3 coding DNA: TGTGCCACCAGTGATGGATATAGCAATCAGCCCCAGCATTTT. The genes are TRBV24-1 and TRBJ1-5, with D unclear. The CDR3 extends over 14 amino acids. Germline CDR1 is KGHDR and CDR2 is SFDVKD. Between the trimmed V and J ends, which lost 3 bases and 0 bases, there was a span of 5 bases.

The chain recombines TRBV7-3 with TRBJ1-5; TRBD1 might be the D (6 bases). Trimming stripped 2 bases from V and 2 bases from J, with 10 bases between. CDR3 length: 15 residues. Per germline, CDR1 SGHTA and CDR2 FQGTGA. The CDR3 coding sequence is TGTGCCAGCAGCTTAGGACCAGGGGGCAATCAGCCCCAGCATTTT. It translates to CASSLGPGGNQPQHF. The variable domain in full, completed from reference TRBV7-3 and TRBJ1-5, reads GAGVSQTPSNKVTEKGKYVELRCDPISGHTALYWYRQSLGQGPEFLIYFQGTGAADDSGLPNDRFFAVRPEGSVSTLKIQRTERGDSAVYLCASSLGPGGNQPQHFGDGTRLSIL.

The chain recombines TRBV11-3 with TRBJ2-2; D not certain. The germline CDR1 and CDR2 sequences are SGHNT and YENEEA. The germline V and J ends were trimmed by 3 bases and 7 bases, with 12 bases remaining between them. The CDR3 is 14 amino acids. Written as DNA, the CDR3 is TGTGCCAGCAGCTTGGTACCCTCTGTCGGGGAGCTGTTTTTT. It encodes CASSLVPSVGELFF.

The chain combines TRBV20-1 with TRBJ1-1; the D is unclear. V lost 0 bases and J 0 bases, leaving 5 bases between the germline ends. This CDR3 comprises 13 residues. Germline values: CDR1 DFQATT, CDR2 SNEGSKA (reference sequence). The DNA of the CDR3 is TGCAGTGCTAGAGAATCGGTGAACACTGAAGCTTTCTTT. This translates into CSARESVNTEAFF.

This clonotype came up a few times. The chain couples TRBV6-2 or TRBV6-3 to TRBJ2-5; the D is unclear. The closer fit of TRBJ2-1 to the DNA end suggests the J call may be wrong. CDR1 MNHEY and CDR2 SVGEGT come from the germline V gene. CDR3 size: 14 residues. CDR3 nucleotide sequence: TGTGCCAGCAGTTATTCGGTCAACGGCGATGAGCAGTTCTTC. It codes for CASSYSVNGDEQFF.

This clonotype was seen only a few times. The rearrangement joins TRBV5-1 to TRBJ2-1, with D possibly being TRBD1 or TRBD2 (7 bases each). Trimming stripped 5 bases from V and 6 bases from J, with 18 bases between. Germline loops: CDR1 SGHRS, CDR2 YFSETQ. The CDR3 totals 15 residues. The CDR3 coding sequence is TGCGCCAGCAGTTCCCAGGGGGGGCCCGGCAATGAGCAGTTCTTC. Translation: CASSSQGGPGNEQFF.

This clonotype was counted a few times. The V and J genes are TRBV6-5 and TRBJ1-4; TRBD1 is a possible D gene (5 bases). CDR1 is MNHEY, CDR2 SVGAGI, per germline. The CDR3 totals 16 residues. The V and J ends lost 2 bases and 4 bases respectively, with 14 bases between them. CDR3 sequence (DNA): TGTGCCAGCAGTTACGGGGTAACAGGAAGTAATGAAAAACTGTTTTTT. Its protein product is CASSYGVTGSNEKLFF.

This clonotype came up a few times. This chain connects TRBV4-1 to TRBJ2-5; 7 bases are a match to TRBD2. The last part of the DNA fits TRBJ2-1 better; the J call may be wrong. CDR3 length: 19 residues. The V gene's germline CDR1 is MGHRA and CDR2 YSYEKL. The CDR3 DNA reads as TGCGCCAGCAGCCAAGGGATCAAAGGGAGGGGTGGCCCCTACAATGAGCAGTTCTTC. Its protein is CASSQGIKGRGGPYNEQFF.

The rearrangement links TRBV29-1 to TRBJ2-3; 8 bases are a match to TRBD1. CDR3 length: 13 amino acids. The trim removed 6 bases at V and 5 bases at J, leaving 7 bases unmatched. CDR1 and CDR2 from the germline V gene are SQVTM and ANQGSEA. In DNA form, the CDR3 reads TGCAGCGTGGGACAGGTCTTACTAGATACGCAGTATTTT. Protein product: CSVGQVLLDTQYF.

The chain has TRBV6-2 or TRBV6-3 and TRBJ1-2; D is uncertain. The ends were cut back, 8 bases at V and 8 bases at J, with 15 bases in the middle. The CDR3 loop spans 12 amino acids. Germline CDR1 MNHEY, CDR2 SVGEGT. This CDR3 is CASAYVGSGYTF. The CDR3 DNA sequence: TGTGCCAGCGCCTATGTGGGGAGCGGCTACACCTTC.

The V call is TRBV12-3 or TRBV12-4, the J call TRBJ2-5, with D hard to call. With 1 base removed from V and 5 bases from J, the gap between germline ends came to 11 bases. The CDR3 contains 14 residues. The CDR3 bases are TGTGCCAGCAGTTTAGAGAACCTTGCGGAGACCCAGTACTTC. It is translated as CASSLENLAETQYF.

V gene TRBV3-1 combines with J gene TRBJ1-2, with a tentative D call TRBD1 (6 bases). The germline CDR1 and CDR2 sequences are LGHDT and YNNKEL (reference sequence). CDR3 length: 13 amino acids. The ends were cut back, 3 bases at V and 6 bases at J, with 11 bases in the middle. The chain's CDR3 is CASSHLAGDGYTF. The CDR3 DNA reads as TGTGCCAGCAGCCATTTAGCAGGGGATGGCTACACCTTC.

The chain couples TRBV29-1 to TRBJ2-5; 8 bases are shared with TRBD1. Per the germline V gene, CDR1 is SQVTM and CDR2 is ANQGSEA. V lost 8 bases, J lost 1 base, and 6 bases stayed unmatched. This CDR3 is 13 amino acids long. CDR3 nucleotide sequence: TGCAGCACACGGACAGGGTTCCAAGAGACCCAGTACTTC. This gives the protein CSTRTGFQETQYF.

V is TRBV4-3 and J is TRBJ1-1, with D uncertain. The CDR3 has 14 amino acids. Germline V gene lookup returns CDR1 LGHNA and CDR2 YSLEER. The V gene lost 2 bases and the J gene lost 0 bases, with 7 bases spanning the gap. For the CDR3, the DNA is TGCGCCAGCAGCCAAAATCGGATGAACACTGAAGCTTTCTTT. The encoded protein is CASSQNRMNTEAFF.

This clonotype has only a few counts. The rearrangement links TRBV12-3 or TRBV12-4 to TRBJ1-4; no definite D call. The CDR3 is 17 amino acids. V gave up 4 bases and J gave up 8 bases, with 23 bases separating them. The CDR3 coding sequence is TGTGCCAGCAGTTCCGGCCCTTTACTGGGGTCGCGGGAAAAACTGTTTTTT. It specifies CASSSGPLLGSREKLFF.

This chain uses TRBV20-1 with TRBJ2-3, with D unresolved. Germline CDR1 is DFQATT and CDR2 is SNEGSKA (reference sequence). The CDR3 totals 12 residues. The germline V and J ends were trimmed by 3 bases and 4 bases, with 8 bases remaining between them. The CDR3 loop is CSARRSADTQYF. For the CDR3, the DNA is TGCAGTGCTAGGCGGAGTGCAGATACGCAGTATTTT.

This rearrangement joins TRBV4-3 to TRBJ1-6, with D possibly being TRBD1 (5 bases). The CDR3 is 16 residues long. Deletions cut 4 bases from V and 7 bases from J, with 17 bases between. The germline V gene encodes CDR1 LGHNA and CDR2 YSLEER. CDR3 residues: CASSRSGGVKNSPLHF. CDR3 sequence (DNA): TGCGCCAGCAGCCGATCGGGGGGGGTGAAGAATTCACCCCTCCACTTT.

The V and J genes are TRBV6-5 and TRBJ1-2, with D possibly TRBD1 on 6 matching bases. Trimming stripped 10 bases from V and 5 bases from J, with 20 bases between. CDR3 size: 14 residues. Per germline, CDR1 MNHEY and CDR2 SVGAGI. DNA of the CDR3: TGTGCCACCCGCGGTCAGGGGACGATATATGGCTACACCTTC. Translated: CATRGQGTIYGYTF.

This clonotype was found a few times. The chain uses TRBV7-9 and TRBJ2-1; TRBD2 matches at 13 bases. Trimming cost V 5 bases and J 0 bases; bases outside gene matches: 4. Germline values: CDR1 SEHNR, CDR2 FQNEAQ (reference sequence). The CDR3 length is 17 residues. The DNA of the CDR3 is TGTGCCAGCAGCACCTGGACTAGCGGGAGCTCCTACAATGAGCAGTTCTTC. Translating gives CASSTWTSGSSYNEQFF.

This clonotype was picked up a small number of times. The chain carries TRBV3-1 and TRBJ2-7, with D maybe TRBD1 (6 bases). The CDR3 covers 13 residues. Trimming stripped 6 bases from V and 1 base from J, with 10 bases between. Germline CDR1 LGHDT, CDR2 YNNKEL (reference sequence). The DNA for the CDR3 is TGTGCCAGCAGGGAACAGGGATCCTACGAGCAGTACTTC. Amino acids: CASREQGSYEQYF.

CDR3 residues: CASSGSVAGTNEQFF. The CDR3 nucleotides read TGTGCCAGCAGTGGTAGTGTGGCAGGGACAAATGAGCAGTTCTTC. The chain is built from TRBV27 and TRBJ2-1; a possible D gene is TRBD1 (6 bases). Trimming left V 5 bases short and J 7 bases short, with 18 bases between. The CDR3 length is 15 residues. Per the germline V gene, CDR1 is MNHEY and CDR2 is SMNVEV (reference sequence).

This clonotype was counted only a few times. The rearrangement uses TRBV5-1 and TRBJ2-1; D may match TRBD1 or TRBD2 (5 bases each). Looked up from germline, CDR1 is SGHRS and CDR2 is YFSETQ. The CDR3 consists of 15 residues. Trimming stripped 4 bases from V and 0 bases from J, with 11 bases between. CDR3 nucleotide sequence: TGCGCCAGCAGCCCTGGGACGGCCTCCTACAATGAGCAGTTCTTC. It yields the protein CASSPGTASYNEQFF.

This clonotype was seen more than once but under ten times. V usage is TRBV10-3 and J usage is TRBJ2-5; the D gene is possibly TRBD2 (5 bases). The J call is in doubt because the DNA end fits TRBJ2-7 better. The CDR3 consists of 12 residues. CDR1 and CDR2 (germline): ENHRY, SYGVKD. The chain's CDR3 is CAISLAGYEQYF. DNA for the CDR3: TGTGCCATCAGTCTGGCGGGCTACGAGCAGTACTTC.